The 13 T cell receptor beta chains below come from one sample, sequenced in a study of blood T cell repertoires in COVID-19 (TCRdb year 2020). The method was the immunoSEQ multiplex PCR assay. The table comes from immuneACCESS by way of TCRdb, which keeps in-frame sequences with V and J called. Part of the clones is missing from these tables; in studies checked, under half for an unresolved V gene and the rest for unknown reasons. Here the sample has a few hundred thousand clones; just under 90% occur a single time. The ten largest clonotypes hold around 1.9% of the sample. Sequenced material: PBMCs or T cells enriched from blood (not recorded which). Receptors originate from a woman in her fifties or sixties who had recovered from COVID-19.

The CDR3 sequence: CASSLPSVGGGELFF. The CDR3 DNA is TGTGCCAGCAGTCTCCCATCCGTCGGCGGCGGGGAGCTGTTTTTT. The chain uses TRBV13 and TRBJ2-2; unclear D gene. Germline CDR1 reads PRHDT; CDR2 reads FYEKMQ (reference sequence). Trimming pared 6 bases from V and 7 bases from J, leaving 18 bases between. The CDR3 extends over 15 amino acids.

The chain couples TRBV6-5 to TRBJ1-6, with TRBD1 as a possible D gene (6 bases). The CDR3 runs 16 residues. Looked up from germline, CDR1 is MNHEY and CDR2 is SVGAGI. V lost 0 bases and J 1 base, leaving 7 bases between the germline ends. The CDR3 is CASSYSRGSYNSPLHF. CDR3 bases: TGTGCCAGCAGTTACTCGAGGGGGTCCTATAATTCACCCCTCCACTTT.

The chain joins TRBV11-1 to TRBJ1-6; weak D call: TRBD1 (5 bases). The germline gives CDR1 SGHAT, CDR2 FQDESV (reference sequence). Between the trimmed V and J ends, which lost 5 bases and 0 bases, there was a span of 11 bases. This CDR3 is 16 amino acids long. For the CDR3, the DNA is TGTGCCAGCAGCAAAGACAGAAGCTCCTATAATTCACCCCTCCACTTT. This sequence encodes CASSKDRSSYNSPLHF. Complete variable domain (other parts from reference TRBV11-1 and TRBJ1-6): EAEVAQSPRYKITEKSQAVAFWCDPISGHATLYWYRQILGQGPELLVQFQDESVVDDSQLPKDRFSAERLKGVDSTLKIQPAELGDSAMYLCASSKDRSSYNSPLHFGNGTRLTVT.

J is TRBJ2-5 and V is TRBV5-1, with 7 bases aligning to TRBD1. The germline gives CDR1 SGHRS, CDR2 YFSETQ. Trimming removed 2 bases from V and 1 base from J; junction bases left unmatched: 2. The CDR3 is 14 amino acids. CDR3 sequence reads: CASSLQGFQETQYF. The DNA of the CDR3 is TGCGCCAGCAGCTTACAGGGGTTCCAAGAGACCCAGTACTTC.

V gene TRBV5-1 combines with J gene TRBJ2-5; 14 positions match TRBD2. J was trimmed by 5 bases and V by 4 bases; bases with no gene match: 4. The CDR3 runs 15 residues. Germline CDR1 is SGHRS and CDR2 is YFSETQ. The CDR3 sequence is CASSRLAGGEETQYF. The DNA of the CDR3 is TGCGCCAGCAGCCGACTAGCGGGAGGGGAGGAGACCCAGTACTTC. Looking up the rest from reference TRBV5-1 and TRBJ2-5 gives the full variable domain: KAGVTQTPRYLIKTRGQQVTLSCSPISGHRSVSWYQQTPGQGLQFLFEYFSETQRNKGNFPGRFSGRQFSNSRSEMNVSTLELGDSALYLCASSRLAGGEETQYFGPGTRLLVL.

V and J are TRBV7-9 and TRBJ2-1, with 14 bases identical to TRBD2. V lost 6 bases to trimming and J lost 9 bases; unmatched junction nucleotides: 7. The CDR3 has 15 amino acids. Germline loops: CDR1 SEHNR, CDR2 FQNEAQ (reference sequence). The CDR3 protein is CASSRTSGGPFEQFF. The DNA of the CDR3 is TGTGCCAGCAGTCGGACTAGCGGGGGGCCATTTGAGCAGTTCTTC.

This chain uses TRBV7-3 with TRBJ2-4, with 7 positions matching TRBD1. V trimming: 5 bases; J trimming: 2 bases; junction bases outside the gene matches: 3. The CDR3 totals 14 residues. Germline-derived CDR1 and CDR2 are SGHTA and FQGTGA. The CDR3: CASSPGQSKNIQYF. CDR3 DNA: TGTGCCAGCAGCCCGGGACAGTCCAAAAACATTCAGTACTTC.

The J gene is TRBJ2-1, the V gene TRBV3-1 (or the pseudogene TRBV3-2); 8 bases agree with TRBD1. V lost 1 base and J lost 9; bases outside the gene matches: 5. CDR1 and CDR2 (germline): LGHDT, YNNKEL (reference sequence). The CDR3 runs 14 residues. The CDR3 nucleotides are TGTGCCAGCAGCCAAGGGACAGGGTTGCGTGAGCAGTTCTTC. Its translation is CASSQGTGLREQFF.

The J gene is TRBJ2-1, the V gene TRBV30, with 13 nucleotides matching TRBD2. J lost 5 bases, V lost 1 base, and 5 bases had no gene match. CDR1 GTSNPN and CDR2 SVGIG come from the germline V gene (reference sequence). This CDR3 is built from 16 residues. For the CDR3, the DNA is TGTGCCTGGAGTGCCGGGACTAGCGGGGTGAACAATGAGCAGTTCTTC. Residues: CAWSAGTSGVNNEQFF.

The chain has TRBV6-5 and TRBJ1-6; possibly TRBD1 for D (5 bases). The CDR3 extends over 13 amino acids. Germline CDR1 reads MNHEY; CDR2 reads SVGAGI. The V and J ends lost 2 bases and 6 bases respectively, with 5 bases between them. CDR3 amino acids: CASSYRGNSPLHF. The CDR3 bases are TGTGCCAGCAGTTACAGGGGTAATTCACCCCTCCACTTT.

This chain joins TRBV9 and TRBJ1-5; D unclear. This CDR3 comprises 13 residues. Germline CDR1 SGDLS, CDR2 YYNGEE. Trimming removed 4 bases from V and 5 bases from J, with 10 bases in between. DNA for the CDR3: TGTGCCAGCAGCCCGGACTTGGATCAGCCCCAGCATTTT. Translated, it gives CASSPDLDQPQHF.

CDR3 protein: CASSATSANTDTQYF. The CDR3 DNA sequence: TGTGCCAGCAGCGCCACTAGCGCCAACACAGATACGCAGTATTTT. V is TRBV7-3 and J is TRBJ2-3; 7 bases map to TRBD2. Germline values: CDR1 SGHTA, CDR2 FQGTGA. Unmatched junction bases numbered 7, after V lost 5 bases and J lost 2 bases. The CDR3 is made up of 15 amino acids.

The chain couples TRBV12-3 or TRBV12-4 to TRBJ2-7; D gene unclear. With 3 bases removed from V and 2 bases from J, the gap between germline ends came to 8 bases. This CDR3 is built from 13 residues. The DNA of the CDR3 is TGTGCCAGCAGTTTGGGCCTTCCCTACGAGCAGTACTTC. This codes for CASSLGLPYEQYF.